This TCR beta chain was captured in a study of T cell repertoires in cytomegalovirus infection. Study-wide background: Indicated by public TCR beta signatures were CMV infection and matching HLA type.

The V end was cut by 4 bases, the J end by 5 bases, with 20 bases between. CDR3 length: 16 amino acids. From germline, CDR1 is SGHTA and CDR2 FQGNSA. MiXCR, run by TCRdb on the reads, gives a single entry per CDR3 protein. The sample yields fewer than 300,000 distinct CDR3 sequences, roughly a quarter seen once. Whole-study results and caveats: The study identified carriers of CMV plus the relevant HLA from cumulative public TCR beta family frequency.

This clonotype appeared a few times. Its antigen remains unidentified. V gene TRBV7-2 combines with J gene TRBJ2-5; D might be TRBD1 (7 bases). The specimen was PBMCs. The sequence was collected from a human donor in good health (CMV status not recorded). Some clones in this sample may be carry-over from other donors' samples. The CDR3 bases are TGTGCCAGCAGCTCGCACGGGGGCAGGGGGATCGAGACCCAGTACTTC. Translation: CASSSHGGRGIETQYF.